The clone carrying this TCR beta chain has only a few counts. What it recognizes is unknown. The data belong to a study of T cells after yellow fever vaccination. Study conclusions and caveats: From the bulk population, abundant clonotypes could contaminate and appear within FACS-sorted repertoires. Researchers noted that a small share of clonotypes showed up in both CD4 and CD8 compartments. When the response was secondary, it was weaker but reached its peak faster, day 5 versus 15.

Unmatched junction bases numbered 14, after V lost 7 bases and J lost 7 bases. This CDR3 is built from 15 residues. Each CDR3 protein gets one entry after TCRdb re-called the 5' RACE reads with MiXCR. The data show nearly 350,000 distinct CDR3 sequences, around 8.1% seen once. This TCR came from a man aged 18 to 29 who received the YFV17D yellow fever vaccine. The chain uses TRBV12-3 or TRBV12-4 and TRBJ2-5; TRBD2 matches 8 bases. This sample comprised PBMCs, obtained around 45 days after the first yellow fever vaccination. The CDR3, as DNA: TGTGCCAGCACCCGGGAGGGGGGATCACAGGGGACCCAGTACTTC. This encodes CASTREGGSQGTQYF.